These 16 T cell receptor beta chains were sequenced from one sample in a study of blood T cell repertoires in COVID-19. Here immunoSEQ multiplex PCR was the method, and the copy in TCRdb shows in-frame clones only, minus some. The sample contains roughly 260,000 clones, around 87% of which appear only once. The sample taken for sequencing was peripheral blood. These TCRs come from a woman aged 45-59 years with acute or convalescent COVID-19.

This clone occurred once. CDR3 in amino acids: CSVLEGLQPPYEQYF. In DNA, the CDR3 is TGCAGCGTTCTGGAGGGACTTCAGCCTCCTTACGAGCAGTACTTC. The chain couples TRBV29-1 to TRBJ2-7; D possibly corresponds to TRBD2 (6 bases). There are 15 residues in the CDR3. In germline, CDR1 is SQVTM, CDR2 ANQGSEA. Trimming pared 5 bases from V and 4 bases from J, leaving 21 bases between.

This chain links TRBV6-5 with TRBJ1-1; D remains ambiguous. The V end was cut by 2 bases, the J end by 3 bases, with 7 bases between. Germline CDR1 is MNHEY and CDR2 is SVGAGI. CDR3 length equals 13 residues. The CDR3 loop reads CASSYGSYTEAFF. CDR3 coding DNA: TGTGCCAGCAGTTACGGGAGTTACACTGAAGCTTTCTTT.

The chain joins TRBV29-1 to TRBJ2-1; D is perhaps TRBD2 (6 bases). Germline lookup yields CDR1 SQVTM and CDR2 ANQGSEA. This CDR3 has 11 amino acids. V lost 3 bases to trimming and J lost 9 bases, with 9 bases between them. CDR3 sequence reads: CSVERDGEQFF. CDR3 bases: TGCAGCGTTGAGCGGGACGGTGAGCAGTTCTTC.

On this clone itself: At the DNA level, this CDR3 is encoded by other sequences in the same sample as well. The CDR3 DNA follows: TGTGCCAGCAGCTTAGCTGGGGCAGAGACCCAGTACTTC. Its translation is CASSLAGAETQYF. The chain links TRBV7-2 to TRBJ2-5, with a weak D call TRBD1 (5 bases). V gave up 0 bases and J gave up 4 bases, with 6 bases separating them. The CDR3 loop spans 13 amino acids. Germline assignment: CDR1 SGHTA and CDR2 FQGNSA.

The chain has TRBV28 and TRBJ1-4; 8 bases align to TRBD1. The germline gives CDR1 MDHEN, CDR2 SYDVKM. The CDR3 is 16 amino acids. V was clipped by 6 bases and J by 4 bases; unmatched bases: 10. The CDR3 nucleotides are TGTGCCAGCAGCTTACGCCGGACAGGGCTTAATGAAAAACTGTTTTTT. This sequence encodes CASSLRRTGLNEKLFF.

In its sample, this clone was seen once. The chain employs TRBV6-5 and TRBJ2-5; 12 bases align to TRBD2. There are 15 residues in the CDR3. The germline CDR1 and CDR2 sequences are MNHEY and SVGAGI. J lost 5 bases, V lost 7 bases, and 8 bases had no gene match. This CDR3 reads CASILAGGPYETQYF. The CDR3 DNA reads as TGTGCCAGCATTCTAGCGGGAGGGCCTTACGAGACCCAGTACTTC.

J is TRBJ1-6 and V is TRBV5-1, with TRBD1 identical over 7 bases. The germline gives CDR1 SGHRS, CDR2 YFSETQ. The junction had 8 bases not matched to a gene; V was cut back by 4 bases and J by 7 bases. CDR3 size: 15 residues. The CDR3 DNA reads TGCGCCAGCAGCCCACAGGGGAGGTCGAATTCACCCCTCCACTTT. Its protein is CASSPQGRSNSPLHF.

The chain carries TRBV19 and TRBJ2-1; TRBD2 matches at 8 bases. V was pared by 4 bases and J by 0 bases, with 14 bases of the junction left unmatched. The CDR3 consists of 19 residues. The V gene's germline CDR1 is LNHDA and CDR2 SQIVND (reference sequence). CDR3: CASSTSRLASMSSYNEQFF. The CDR3 nucleotides are TGTGCCAGTAGTACTTCCCGACTAGCGTCGATGAGCTCCTACAATGAGCAGTTCTTC. The complete variable domain, with remaining parts taken from reference TRBV19 and TRBJ2-1, reads DGGITQSPKYLFRKEGQNVTLSCEQNLNHDAMYWYRQDPGQGLRLIYYSQIVNDFQKGDIAEGYSVSREKKESFPLTVTSAQKNPTAFYLCASSTSRLASMSSYNEQFFGPGTRLTVL.

The genes are TRBV19 and TRBJ1-2, with a tentative D call TRBD1 (6 bases). CDR1 and CDR2 from the germline V gene are LNHDA and SQIVND (reference sequence). Trimming removed 3 bases at V and 2 bases at J, with 10 bases between. CDR3 length: 14 residues. CDR3 amino acids: CASSIAGVNYGYTF. The CDR3 DNA reads as TGTGCCAGTAGTATCGCAGGGGTCAACTATGGCTACACCTTC.

The V call is TRBV28, the J call TRBJ1-5; D is undetermined. The V end was cut by 0 bases, the J end by 2 bases, with 5 bases between. The germline V gene encodes CDR1 MDHEN and CDR2 SYDVKM. This CDR3 region has 14 residues. CDR3 sequence reads: CASSLWGGNQPQHF. CDR3 sequence (DNA): TGTGCCAGCAGTTTATGGGGAGGCAATCAGCCCCAGCATTTT.

V and J are TRBV6-5 and TRBJ2-3, with D perhaps TRBD1 (6 bases). V gave up 0 bases and J gave up 3 bases, with 10 bases separating them. The CDR3 sequence is 15 residues long. CDR1 is MNHEY, CDR2 SVGAGI, per germline. For the CDR3, the DNA is TGTGCCAGCAGTTACTCCTACAGGGATACAGATACGCAGTATTTT. Its translation: CASSYSYRDTDTQYF.

The chain links TRBV5-8 to TRBJ1-1, with 8 bases that match TRBD1. Unmatched junction bases numbered 5, after V lost 4 bases and J lost 0 bases. This CDR3 has 15 amino acids. CDR1 SGHTS and CDR2 YDEGEE come from the germline V gene. Written as DNA, the CDR3 is TGTGCCAGCAGCCACAGGGGGAGAATGAACACTGAAGCTTTCTTT. Its protein product is CASSHRGRMNTEAFF.

The chain employs TRBV19 and TRBJ2-2; D may be TRBD1 (5 bases). The CDR3 consists of 14 residues. CDR1 LNHDA and CDR2 SQIVND come from the germline V gene (reference sequence). V was pared by 7 bases and J by 3 bases, with 12 bases between. CDR3 protein: CASTTGRYTGELFF. CDR3 nucleotides: TGTGCCAGTACCACAGGACGGTACACCGGGGAGCTGTTTTTT.

The CDR3 DNA reads TGTGCCAGCAGCCAAGGGACAGGGGGCGCTTACGAGCAGTACTTC. This translates into CASSQGTGGAYEQYF. The chain uses TRBV14 and TRBJ2-7; 11 nucleotides agree with TRBD1. Germline-derived CDR1 and CDR2 are SGHDN and FVKESK. This CDR3 comprises 15 residues. With V trimmed by 1 base and J by 4 bases, 3 bases remained unmatched.

This clone was picked up one time. The rearrangement uses TRBV4-3 and TRBJ1-4; TRBD1 agrees at 7 bases. Germline-derived CDR1 and CDR2 are LGHNA and YSLEER. Trimming removed 2 bases from V and 6 bases from J; junction bases left unmatched: 6. The length of the CDR3 is 15 residues. The CDR3 is CASSQQGVSHEKLFF. In nucleotides, the CDR3 is TGCGCCAGCAGCCAACAGGGGGTCTCACATGAAAAACTGTTTTTT.

The chain links TRBV7-6 to TRBJ2-2; D is ambiguous. Germline loops: CDR1 SGHVS, CDR2 FNYEAQ. V lost 1 base and J 5 bases, leaving 8 bases between the germline ends. The CDR3 loop spans 14 amino acids. Here the CDR3 reads CASSLDYWTGELFF. The CDR3 bases are TGTGCCAGCAGCTTAGACTATTGGACCGGGGAGCTGTTTTTT. The whole variable domain, remainder taken from reference TRBV7-6 and TRBJ2-2, is GAGVSQSPRYKVTKRGQDVALRCDPISGHVSLYWYRQALGQGPEFLTYFNYEAQQDKSGLPNDRFSAERPEGSISTLTIQRTEQRDSAMYRCASSLDYWTGELFFGEGSRLTVL.